The T cell receptor beta chain under discussion was sequenced for a study of blood T cell repertoires in COVID-19. The germline V and J ends were trimmed by 6 bases and 5 bases, with 16 bases remaining between them. The CDR3 is made up of 14 amino acids. Germline V gene data show CDR1 as MDHEN and CDR2 as SYDVKM. Only in-frame clones appear in the TCRdb table, and some are missing; sequencing was by immunoSEQ multiplex PCR. This table holds 250,000 to 300,000 clones, around 88% found once. The rearrangement links TRBV28 to TRBJ2-5; TRBD2 might be the D (6 bases). Sequencing was done on a sample of peripheral blood. The clonotype comes from a man at least 80 years old with acute or convalescent COVID-19. CDR3: CASRYSGSSETQYF. In DNA, the CDR3 is TGTGCCAGCAGATATTCCGGGAGTTCGGAGACCCAGTACTTC.